One and the same sample provided the 25 T cell receptor beta chains below, sequenced in a study of spatial heterogeneity in lung cancer. Time point noted: sample taken at primary tumor resection. Study-wide points: Tumors with more nonsynonymous mutations had more expanded intratumoral alpha and beta TCRs.

MiXCR, applied by TCRdb to the 5' RACE reads, yields one record per CDR3 protein. The data show about 20,000 distinct CDR3 sequences, under 3.5% seen once. These receptors have no known antigen. Sample: lung tumor tissue, taken at surgery. These receptors were taken from a male donor with early-stage non-small cell lung cancer.

Many counts were recorded for this clonotype. The chain joins TRBV28 to TRBJ2-2, with TRBD2 matching over 7 bases. This CDR3 spans 15 amino acids. V trimming: 7 bases; J trimming: 7 bases; junction bases outside the gene matches: 12. CDR1 and CDR2 (germline): MDHEN, SYDVKM. DNA for the CDR3: TGTGCCAGCACGCAGAGCGGGAAAGGAAGCGGGGAGCTGTTTTTT. As protein: CASTQSGKGSGELFF.

This clonotype was counted at least ten times. The V gene is TRBV6-1, the J gene TRBJ2-2; 7 bases fit TRBD1. Trimming removed 3 bases from V and 0 bases from J; junction bases left unmatched: 13. The CDR3 consists of 19 residues. Germline lookup yields CDR1 MNHNS and CDR2 SASEGT. CDR3 in amino acids: CASSENRQGFIANTGELFF. The CDR3 DNA reads TGTGCCAGCAGTGAGAACAGACAGGGATTCATCGCGAACACCGGGGAGCTGTTTTTT.

This clonotype was picked up many times. The chain is built from TRBV5-5 and TRBJ2-7; 8 bases are a match to TRBD1. Germline trimming cut 4 bases from V and 6 bases from J; bases unmatched to any gene: 12. The CDR3 has 15 amino acids. Germline CDR1 SGHKS, CDR2 YYEKEE (reference sequence). The DNA of the CDR3 is TGTGCCAGCAGCCTGGGGGGCAGGGGGCTCCCCGAGCAGTACTTC. Translation gives CASSLGGRGLPEQYF.

There are many counts of this clonotype. The chain employs TRBV7-3 and TRBJ1-1, with D uncertain. Germline CDR1 is SGHTA and CDR2 is FQGTGA. Trimming shortened V by 5 bases and J by 3 bases, and 16 bases separated the two germline ends. The CDR3 runs 15 residues. In DNA, the CDR3 is TGTGCCAGCAGCCTGGTGCCGCGTCAAGACACTGAAGCTTTCTTT. Translating it yields CASSLVPRQDTEAFF.

In this sample, this clonotype turned up many times. J is TRBJ2-7 and V is TRBV5-4, with D maybe TRBD1 (6 bases). Trimming left V 4 bases short and J 3 bases short, with 11 bases between. The CDR3 covers 13 residues. Germline lookup yields CDR1 SGHNT and CDR2 YYREEE (reference sequence). CDR3 region: CASSPPTGYEQYF. For the CDR3, the DNA is TGTGCCAGCAGCCCGCCGACAGGCTACGAGCAGTACTTC.

Many counts were recorded for this clonotype. The V and J genes are TRBV11-3 and TRBJ2-5; D gene uncertain. This CDR3 has 12 residues. From germline, CDR1 is SGHNT and CDR2 YENEEA. The V and J ends lost 0 bases and 2 bases respectively, with 1 base between them. The CDR3 loop reads CASSLDQETQYF. The CDR3 nucleotides read TGTGCCAGCAGCTTAGATCAAGAGACCCAGTACTTC.

This clonotype was counted many times. CDR3 bases: TGTGCCAGCAGTTTATCGTCGACGAGCTGGAATGAGCAGTTCTTC. As protein: CASSLSSTSWNEQFF. This sequence joins TRBV27 and TRBJ2-1; D remains ambiguous. This CDR3 comprises 15 residues. V lost 0 bases to trimming and J lost 7 bases, with 13 bases between them. Germline V gives CDR1 MNHEY, CDR2 SMNVEV (reference sequence).

The table lists this clonotype with many counts. The V call is TRBV13, the J call TRBJ2-1, with 10 bases lining up with TRBD2. J gave up 5 bases and V 5 bases, and 3 bases lay outside the gene matches. Per germline, CDR1 PRHDT and CDR2 FYEKMQ (reference sequence). CDR3 length equals 14 residues. As DNA, the CDR3 is TGTGCCAGCAGCATTACTAGCGGGAACAATGAGCAGTTCTTC. Translating gives CASSITSGNNEQFF.

At least ten counts were recorded for this clonotype. The chain has TRBV12-3 or TRBV12-4 and TRBJ1-1; D gene uncertain. The CDR3 has 14 residues. The V gene lost 2 bases and the J gene lost 1 base, with 8 bases spanning the gap. This CDR3 reads CASSLYRQNTEAFF. As DNA, the CDR3 is TGTGCCAGCAGTTTATACAGACAGAACACTGAAGCTTTCTTT.

Within the sample, this clonotype is medium-sized. The chain employs TRBV27 and TRBJ1-6, with D possibly matching TRBD1 (6 bases). Trimming removed 4 bases at V and 8 bases at J, with 9 bases between. This CDR3 has 13 amino acids. Germline CDR1 reads MNHEY; CDR2 reads SMNVEV (reference sequence). This chain's CDR3 is CASSSYRDSPLHF. Written as DNA, the CDR3 is TGTGCCAGCAGTTCCTACAGGGATTCACCCCTCCACTTT.

This clonotype has ten or more counts. The chain is built from TRBV10-3 and TRBJ2-5; 8 bases align to TRBD1. There are 12 residues in the CDR3. V lost 6 bases to trimming and J lost 7 bases; unmatched junction nucleotides: 4. CDR1 and CDR2 (germline): ENHRY, SYGVKD. Written as DNA, the CDR3 is TGTGCCATCAGACAGGGGGAAGGGACCCAGTACTTC. It codes for CAIRQGEGTQYF.

This clonotype showed up many times. The chain employs TRBV12-3 or TRBV12-4 and TRBJ2-7; 10 bases fit TRBD2. The ends lost 8 bases at V and 1 base at J; junction bases unmatched: 2. The CDR3 runs to 13 residues. CDR3 in DNA: TGTGCCAGCCGGACTAGCGGATCCTACGAGCAGTACTTC. This encodes CASRTSGSYEQYF.

This clonotype is labeled medium-sized. The rearrangement uses TRBV29-1 and TRBJ1-1; no clear D. Trimming removed 7 bases at V and 0 bases at J, with 6 bases between. Germline V lookup: CDR1 SQVTM, CDR2 ANQGSEA. The CDR3 extends over 11 amino acids. DNA of the CDR3: TGCAGCGGAGAAATGAACACTGAAGCTTTCTTT. Translation: CSGEMNTEAFF.

This clonotype was observed many times. DNA for the CDR3: TGTGCCAGCAGCTTGACAGGGCAGATTCAGTACTTC. Encoded protein: CASSLTGQIQYF. The rearrangement links TRBV5-6 to TRBJ2-4; D perhaps matches TRBD1 (6 bases). CDR1 is SGHDT, CDR2 YYEEEE, per germline. Trimming pared 1 base from V and 10 bases from J, leaving 9 bases between. The CDR3 consists of 12 residues.

This clonotype was seen ten or more times. J is TRBJ1-1 and V is TRBV3-1; unclear D gene. The V and J ends lost 7 bases and 5 bases respectively, with 20 bases between them. The CDR3 consists of 15 residues. CDR1 and CDR2 from the germline V gene are LGHDT and YNNKEL (reference sequence). The CDR3: CASTLASTRWTEAFF. The CDR3 DNA is TGTGCCAGCACTCTTGCTTCCACTAGATGGACTGAAGCTTTCTTT.

There are many counts of this clonotype. This chain joins TRBV6-5 and TRBJ1-4; D is uncertain. Trimming pared 6 bases from V and 4 bases from J, leaving 6 bases between. This CDR3 spans 12 amino acids. Germline V gene sequence: CDR1 MNHEY, CDR2 SVGAGI. The CDR3 region is CASRSNNEKLFF. For the CDR3, the DNA is TGTGCCAGCAGGTCTAATAATGAAAAACTGTTTTTT.

The chain carries TRBV19 and TRBJ2-1; D is unresolved. Germline values: CDR1 LNHDA, CDR2 SQIVND (reference sequence). The V gene lost 6 bases and the J gene lost 2 bases, with 14 bases spanning the gap. This CDR3 comprises 15 residues. The CDR3 sequence is CASSPVASPYNEQFF. DNA for the CDR3: TGTGCCAGTAGCCCGGTAGCCTCTCCCTACAATGAGCAGTTCTTC.

Many counts were recorded for this clonotype. The rearrangement uses TRBV7-2 and TRBJ2-1; D is uncertain. Trimming left V 3 bases short and J 9 bases short, with 3 bases between. The CDR3 consists of 10 residues. Germline V gene lookup returns CDR1 SGHTA and CDR2 FQGNSA. The CDR3 sequence is CASSLREQFF. The CDR3 region has the DNA TGTGCCAGCAGCTTGCGTGAGCAGTTCTTC.

At least ten counts were recorded for this clonotype. V gene TRBV20-1 combines with J gene TRBJ2-7; 9 bases line up with TRBD1. The CDR3 is made up of 14 amino acids. The V segment lost 3 bases and the J segment 5 bases; nucleotides outside the gene matches: 8. Germline CDR1 reads DFQATT; CDR2 reads SNEGSKA (reference sequence). As DNA, the CDR3 is TGCAGTGCTAGGCCCCGGACAGGGGTGGACGAGCAGTACTTC. It translates to CSARPRTGVDEQYF.

This clonotype was seen ten or more times. V usage is TRBV6-2 or TRBV6-3 and J usage is TRBJ2-1, with 8 bases matching TRBD2. This CDR3 has 18 residues. The V segment lost 1 base and the J segment 9 bases; nucleotides outside the gene matches: 17. Per germline, CDR1 MNHEY and CDR2 SVGEGT. The CDR3 DNA sequence: TGTGCCAGCAGTTACTTACGGGGAAAGTTACGGGAGGGCGGTGAGCAGTTCTTC. As protein: CASSYLRGKLREGGEQFF.

This clonotype showed up many times. The V call is TRBV10-2, the J call TRBJ2-7; possible D gene TRBD2, 6 bases. Per the germline V gene, CDR1 is WSHSY and CDR2 is SAAADI. V was cut by 6 bases and J by 0 bases, with 9 bases left in between. The length of the CDR3 is 13 residues. CDR3 loop: CASREGYSYEQYF. The CDR3, as DNA: TGCGCCAGCAGGGAGGGGTACTCCTACGAGCAGTACTTC.

This clonotype was recorded many times. J is TRBJ2-2 and V is TRBV9; TRBD2 aligns across 7 bases. CDR1 and CDR2 from the germline V gene are SGDLS and YYNGEE. This CDR3 has 16 residues. Germline trimming cut 4 bases from V and 7 bases from J; bases unmatched to any gene: 13. The CDR3 sequence is CASSSWTSGIDGELFF. The CDR3, as DNA: TGTGCCAGCAGCTCCTGGACTAGTGGAATCGACGGGGAGCTGTTTTTT.

This clonotype was recorded many times. This rearrangement joins TRBV5-5 to TRBJ1-2, with a tentative D call TRBD1 (5 bases). CDR3 length: 15 residues. V lost 3 bases to trimming and J lost 5 bases, with 17 bases between them. Germline V lookup: CDR1 SGHKS, CDR2 YYEKEE (reference sequence). The CDR3, as DNA: TGTGCCAGCAGCTGGGGACCGGTAGTCAGTTATGGCTACACCTTC. Translated, it gives CASSWGPVVSYGYTF.

By share, this clonotype counts as large (0.1 to 1%). The CDR3 nucleotides are TGTGCCAGCAGCTCGACCCGACAGGATAACTATGGCTACACCTTC. Translating it yields CASSSTRQDNYGYTF. This chain joins TRBV7-9 and TRBJ1-2; D possibly corresponds to TRBD1 (6 bases). The CDR3 spans 15 residues. Germline V gives CDR1 SEHNR, CDR2 FQNEAQ (reference sequence). Trimming took off 4 bases at V and 1 base at J, with 13 bases between the two ends.

This clonotype was found many times. The chain joins TRBV27 to TRBJ1-3; weak D call: TRBD1 (5 bases). The CDR3 runs to 17 residues. V was trimmed by 6 bases and J by 0 bases, leaving 18 bases between them. Germline V lookup: CDR1 MNHEY, CDR2 SMNVEV (reference sequence). The CDR3 DNA reads as TGTGCCAGCAGCACTCAGGGAAACGCATTCTCTGGAAACACCATATATTTT. Translating gives CASSTQGNAFSGNTIYF.